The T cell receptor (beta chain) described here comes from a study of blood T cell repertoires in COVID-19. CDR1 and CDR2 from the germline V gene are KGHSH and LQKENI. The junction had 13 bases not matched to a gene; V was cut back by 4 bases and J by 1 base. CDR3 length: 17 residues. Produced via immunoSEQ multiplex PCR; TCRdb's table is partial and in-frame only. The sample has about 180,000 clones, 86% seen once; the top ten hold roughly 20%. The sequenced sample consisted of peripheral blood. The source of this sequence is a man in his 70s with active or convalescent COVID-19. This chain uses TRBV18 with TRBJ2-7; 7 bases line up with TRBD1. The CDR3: CASSRSTGMSGSYEQYF. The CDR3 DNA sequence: TGTGCCAGCTCACGATCGACAGGGATGAGTGGGTCCTACGAGCAGTACTTC.